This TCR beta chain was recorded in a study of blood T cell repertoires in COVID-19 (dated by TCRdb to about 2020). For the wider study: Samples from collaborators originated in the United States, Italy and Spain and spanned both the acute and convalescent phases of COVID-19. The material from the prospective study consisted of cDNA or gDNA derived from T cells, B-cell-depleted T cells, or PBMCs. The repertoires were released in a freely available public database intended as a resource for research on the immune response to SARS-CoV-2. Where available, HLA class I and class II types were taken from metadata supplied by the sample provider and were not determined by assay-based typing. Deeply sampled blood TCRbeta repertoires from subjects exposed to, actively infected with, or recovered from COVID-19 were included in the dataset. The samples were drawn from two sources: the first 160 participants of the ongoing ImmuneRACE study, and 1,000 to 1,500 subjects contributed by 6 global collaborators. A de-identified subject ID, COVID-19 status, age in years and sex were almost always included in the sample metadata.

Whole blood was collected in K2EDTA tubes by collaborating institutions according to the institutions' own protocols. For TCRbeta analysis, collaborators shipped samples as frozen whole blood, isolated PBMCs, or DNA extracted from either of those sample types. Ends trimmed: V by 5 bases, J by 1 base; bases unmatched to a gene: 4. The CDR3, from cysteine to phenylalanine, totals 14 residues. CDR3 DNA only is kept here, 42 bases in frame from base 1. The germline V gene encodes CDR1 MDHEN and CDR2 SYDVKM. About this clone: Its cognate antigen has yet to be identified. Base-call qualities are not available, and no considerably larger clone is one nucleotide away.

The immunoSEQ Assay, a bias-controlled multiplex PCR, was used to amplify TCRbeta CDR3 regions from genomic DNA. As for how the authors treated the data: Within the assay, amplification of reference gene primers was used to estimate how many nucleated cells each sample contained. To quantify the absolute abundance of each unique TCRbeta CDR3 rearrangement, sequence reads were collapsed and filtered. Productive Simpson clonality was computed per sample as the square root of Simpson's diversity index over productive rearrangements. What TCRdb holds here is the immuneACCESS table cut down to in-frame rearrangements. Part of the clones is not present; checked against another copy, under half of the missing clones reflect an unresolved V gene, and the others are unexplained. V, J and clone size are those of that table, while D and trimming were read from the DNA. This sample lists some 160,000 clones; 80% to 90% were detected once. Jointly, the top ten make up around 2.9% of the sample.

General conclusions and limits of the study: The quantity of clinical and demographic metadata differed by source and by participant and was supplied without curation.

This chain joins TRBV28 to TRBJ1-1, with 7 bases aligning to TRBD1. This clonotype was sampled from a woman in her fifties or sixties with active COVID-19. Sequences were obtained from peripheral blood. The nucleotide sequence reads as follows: TGTGCCAGCAGTGGGGGACAGCCGAACACTGAAGCTTTCTTT. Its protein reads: CASSGGQPNTEAFF.